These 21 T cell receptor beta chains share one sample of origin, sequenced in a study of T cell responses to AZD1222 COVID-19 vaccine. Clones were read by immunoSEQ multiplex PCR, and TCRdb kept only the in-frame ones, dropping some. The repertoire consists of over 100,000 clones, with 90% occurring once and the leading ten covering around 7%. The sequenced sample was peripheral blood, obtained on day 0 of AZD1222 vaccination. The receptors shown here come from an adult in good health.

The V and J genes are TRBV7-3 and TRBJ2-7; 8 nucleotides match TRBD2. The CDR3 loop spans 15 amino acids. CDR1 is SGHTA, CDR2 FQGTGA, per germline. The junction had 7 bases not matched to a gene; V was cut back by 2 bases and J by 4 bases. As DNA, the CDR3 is TGTGCCAGCAGCTTATTAGCGGGGCCGACTTACGAGCAGTACTTC. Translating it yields CASSLLAGPTYEQYF.

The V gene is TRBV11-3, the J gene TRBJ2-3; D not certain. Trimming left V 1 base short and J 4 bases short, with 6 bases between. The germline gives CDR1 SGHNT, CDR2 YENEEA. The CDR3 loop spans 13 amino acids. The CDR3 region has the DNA TGTGCCAGCAGCTTAGTTTTTGCAGATACGCAGTATTTT. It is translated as CASSLVFADTQYF.

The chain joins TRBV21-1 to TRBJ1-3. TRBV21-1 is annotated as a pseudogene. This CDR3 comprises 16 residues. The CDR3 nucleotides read TGTGCCAGCAGCAACAAGGCCCGAAGGGCTGGAAACACCATATATTTT. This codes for CASSNKARRAGNTIYF.

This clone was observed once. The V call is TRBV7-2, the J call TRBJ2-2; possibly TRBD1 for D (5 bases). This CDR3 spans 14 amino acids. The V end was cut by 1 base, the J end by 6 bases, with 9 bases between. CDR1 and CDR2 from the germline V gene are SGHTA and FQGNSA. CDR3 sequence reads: CASSLGTGPGELFF. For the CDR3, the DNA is TGTGCCAGCAGCTTAGGAACAGGCCCCGGGGAGCTGTTTTTT.

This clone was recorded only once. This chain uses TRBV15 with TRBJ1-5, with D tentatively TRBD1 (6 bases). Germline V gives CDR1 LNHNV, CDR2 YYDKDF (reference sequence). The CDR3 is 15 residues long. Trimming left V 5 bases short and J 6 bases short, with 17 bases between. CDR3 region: CATSDAWTVGQPQHF. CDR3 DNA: TGTGCCACCAGCGACGCCTGGACAGTTGGTCAGCCCCAGCATTTT.

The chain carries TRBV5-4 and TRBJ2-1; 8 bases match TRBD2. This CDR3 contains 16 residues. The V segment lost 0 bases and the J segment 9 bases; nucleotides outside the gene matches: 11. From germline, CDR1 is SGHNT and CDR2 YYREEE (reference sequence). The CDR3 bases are TGTGCCAGCAGCTTGGGTGGAGTAGCGGGGCGATTTGAGCAGTTCTTC. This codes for CASSLGGVAGRFEQFF.

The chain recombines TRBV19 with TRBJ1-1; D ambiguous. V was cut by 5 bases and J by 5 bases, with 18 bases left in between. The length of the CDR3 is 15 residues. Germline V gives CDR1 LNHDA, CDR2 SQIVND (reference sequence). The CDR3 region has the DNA TGTGCCAGTAGTGCCAGACCCCCGCTAATGACTGAAGCTTTCTTT. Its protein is CASSARPPLMTEAFF.

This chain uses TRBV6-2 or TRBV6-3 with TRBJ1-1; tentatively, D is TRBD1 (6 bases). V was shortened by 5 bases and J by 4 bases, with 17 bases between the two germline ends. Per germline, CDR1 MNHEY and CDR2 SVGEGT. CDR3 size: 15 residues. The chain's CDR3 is CASSPYTEGGTEAFF. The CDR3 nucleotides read TGTGCCAGCAGTCCCTACACGGAGGGGGGCACTGAAGCTTTCTTT.

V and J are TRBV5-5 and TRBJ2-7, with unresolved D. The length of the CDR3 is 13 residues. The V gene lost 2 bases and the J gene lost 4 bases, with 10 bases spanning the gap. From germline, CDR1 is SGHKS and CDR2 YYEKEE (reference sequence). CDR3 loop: CASSFGRRYEQYF. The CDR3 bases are TGTGCCAGCAGCTTCGGCAGGAGATACGAGCAGTACTTC.

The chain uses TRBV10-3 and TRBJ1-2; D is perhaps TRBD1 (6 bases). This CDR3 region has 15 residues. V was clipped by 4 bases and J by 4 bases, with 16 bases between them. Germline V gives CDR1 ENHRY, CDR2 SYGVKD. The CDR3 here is CAISGGQYRGYGYTF. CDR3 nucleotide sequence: TGTGCCATCAGTGGGGGGCAGTATCGTGGCTATGGCTACACCTTC.

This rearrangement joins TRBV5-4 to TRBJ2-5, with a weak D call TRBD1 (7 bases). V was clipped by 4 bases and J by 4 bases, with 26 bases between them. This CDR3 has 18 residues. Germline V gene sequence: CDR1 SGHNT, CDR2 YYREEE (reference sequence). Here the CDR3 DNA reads TGTGCCAGCAGCCTCCCTGGTGGCGCGGGACAGATTCGAGAGACCCAGTACTTC. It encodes CASSLPGGAGQIRETQYF.

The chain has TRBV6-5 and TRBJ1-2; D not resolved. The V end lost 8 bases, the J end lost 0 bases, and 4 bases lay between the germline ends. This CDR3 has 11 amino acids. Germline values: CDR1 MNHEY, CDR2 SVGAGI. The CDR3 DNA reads TGTGCCAGCCGGACTAACTATGGCTACACCTTC. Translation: CASRTNYGYTF.

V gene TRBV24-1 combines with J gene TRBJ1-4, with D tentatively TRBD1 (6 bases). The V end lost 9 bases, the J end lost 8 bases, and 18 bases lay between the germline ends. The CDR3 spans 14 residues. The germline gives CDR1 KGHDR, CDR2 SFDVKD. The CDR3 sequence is CATGETGRGEKLFF. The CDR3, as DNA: TGTGCCACCGGCGAAACAGGGAGAGGAGAAAAACTGTTTTTT.

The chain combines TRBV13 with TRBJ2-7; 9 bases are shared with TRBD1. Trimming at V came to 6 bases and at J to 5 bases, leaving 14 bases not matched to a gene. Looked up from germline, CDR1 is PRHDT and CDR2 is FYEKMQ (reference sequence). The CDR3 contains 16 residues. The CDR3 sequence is CASSSGTGPGSDEQYF. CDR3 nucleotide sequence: TGTGCCAGCAGTTCGGGGACAGGGCCGGGATCCGACGAGCAGTACTTC.

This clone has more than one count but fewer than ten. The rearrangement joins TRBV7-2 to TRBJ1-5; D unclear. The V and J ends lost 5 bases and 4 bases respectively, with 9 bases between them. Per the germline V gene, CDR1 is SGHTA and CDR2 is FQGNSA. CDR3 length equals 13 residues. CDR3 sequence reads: CASSLGPNQPQHF. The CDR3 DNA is TGTGCCAGCAGCCTAGGCCCGAATCAGCCCCAGCATTTT.

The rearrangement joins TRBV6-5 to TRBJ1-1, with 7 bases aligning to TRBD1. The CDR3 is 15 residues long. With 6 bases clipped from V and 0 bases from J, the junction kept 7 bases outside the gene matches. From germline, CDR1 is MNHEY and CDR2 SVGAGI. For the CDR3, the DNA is TGTGCCAGCAGCCCAAACAGGGGAATGAACACTGAAGCTTTCTTT. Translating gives CASSPNRGMNTEAFF.

The CDR3 DNA reads TGTGCCAGCAGTTTATCAGGAGGGAACACCGGGGAGCTGTTTTTT. This translates into CASSLSGGNTGELFF. The chain carries TRBV27 and TRBJ2-2, with D perhaps matching TRBD2 (5 bases). The CDR3 extends over 15 amino acids. Germline-derived CDR1 and CDR2 are MNHEY and SMNVEV (reference sequence). V lost 0 bases, J lost 1 base, and 6 bases lay in between.

CDR3 amino acids: CASNQGGSNQPQHF. CDR3 nucleotides: TGTGCCAGCAACCAGGGGGGGAGCAATCAGCCCCAGCATTTT. The V and J genes are TRBV7-8 and TRBJ1-5; 7 bases map to TRBD1. The CDR3 loop spans 14 amino acids. The J segment lost 1 base and the V segment lost 7 bases, leaving 4 bases of the junction unmatched. CDR1 SGHVS and CDR2 FQNEAQ come from the germline V gene.

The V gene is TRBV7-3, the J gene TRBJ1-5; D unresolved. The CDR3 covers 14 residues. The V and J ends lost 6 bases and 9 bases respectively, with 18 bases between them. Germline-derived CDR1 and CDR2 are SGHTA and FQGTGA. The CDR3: CASRPDTSLRPQHF. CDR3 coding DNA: TGTGCCAGCAGGCCAGACACCTCGTTACGGCCCCAGCATTTT.

This CDR3 reads CASSLHGAPYEQYF. CDR3 DNA sequence: TGTGCCAGCAGCCTCCACGGGGCCCCCTACGAGCAGTACTTC. The gene calls are TRBV3-1 (or the pseudogene TRBV3-2) and TRBJ2-7; D is tentatively TRBD1 or TRBD2 (5 bases each). Germline lookup yields CDR1 LGHDT and CDR2 YNNKEL (reference sequence). This CDR3 contains 14 residues. V lost 4 bases and J lost 2, with 12 bases in between.

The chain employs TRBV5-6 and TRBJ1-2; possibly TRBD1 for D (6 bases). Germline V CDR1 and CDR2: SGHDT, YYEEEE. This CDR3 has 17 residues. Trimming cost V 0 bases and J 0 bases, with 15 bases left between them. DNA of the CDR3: TGTGCCAGCAGCTTGGGTGTTGGACAGTTAGCTAACTATGGCTACACCTTC. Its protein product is CASSLGVGQLANYGYTF.